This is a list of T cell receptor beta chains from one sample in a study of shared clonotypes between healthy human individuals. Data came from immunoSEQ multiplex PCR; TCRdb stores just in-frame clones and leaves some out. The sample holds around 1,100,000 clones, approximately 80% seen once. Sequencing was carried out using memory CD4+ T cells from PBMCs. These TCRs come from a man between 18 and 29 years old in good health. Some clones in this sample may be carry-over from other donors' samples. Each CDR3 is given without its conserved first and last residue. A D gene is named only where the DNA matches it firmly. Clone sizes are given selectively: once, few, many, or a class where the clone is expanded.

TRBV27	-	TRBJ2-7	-	ASGPRVAPSSYEQY
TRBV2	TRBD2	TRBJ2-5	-	ASRQPGLAGERETQY
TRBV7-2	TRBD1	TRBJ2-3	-	ASRSKDRVGDTQY
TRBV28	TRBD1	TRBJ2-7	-	ASSLWGDRDGHEQY
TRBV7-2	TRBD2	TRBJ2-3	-	ASSLGLAGTDTQY
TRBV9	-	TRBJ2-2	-	ASSVAGSGELF
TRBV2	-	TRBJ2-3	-	ASSAVTADTQY
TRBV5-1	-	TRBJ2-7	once	ASSLRGQGWYEQY
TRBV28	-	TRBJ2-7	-	ASRLTGTRIYEQY
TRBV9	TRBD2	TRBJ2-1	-	ASSVVGGSYNEQF
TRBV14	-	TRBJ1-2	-	ASSQDDAYGYT
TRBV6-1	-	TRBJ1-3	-	ASSEYGEGSGNTIY
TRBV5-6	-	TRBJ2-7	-	ASSPATSYEQY